This note documents a single T cell receptor beta chain sequence. Its target is not known. This entry comes from a study of OX40 agonist ivuxolimab in advanced cancers. The wider study: About 44% of patients had received prior checkpoint inhibitor therapy. Three partial responders included one hepatocellular carcinoma patient and two cutaneous melanoma patients. Study-level points and caveats: Within 6 weeks, CD4+ and CD8+ blood T cells expanded clonally at 0.1 to 3.0 mg/kg. CD8+ T cells (on average) carried more expanded clones than CD4+ T cells.

Trimming took 0 bases from V and 3 from J, leaving 3 bases between them. This CDR3 comprises 12 residues. Germline V gives CDR1 MNHNY, CDR2 SVGAGI (reference sequence). Produced via immunoSEQ multiplex PCR; TCRdb's table is partial and in-frame only. The sample records about 96,000 clones, about 90% being singletons. Sequenced here: CD4+ or CD8+ T cells sorted from blood, sampled in a trial of the OX40 agonist ivuxolimab. The clonotype comes from an adult with an advanced solid tumor such as melanoma, head and neck, liver or kidney cancer. V and J are TRBV6-6 and TRBJ2-7; D uncertain. CDR3 region: CASSYSIYEQYF. CDR3 coding DNA: TGTGCCAGCAGTTACTCGATCTACGAGCAGTACTTC.